Listed below are T cell receptor beta chains from one sample, sequenced in a study of blood T cells in healthy people across ages. TCRdb fed the 5' RACE reads into MiXCR, producing one record per CDR3 protein. The sample records about 730,000 distinct CDR3 sequences, roughly 47% being singletons. The sequencing input was blood. The receptors were gathered from a woman aged 60-75 years in good health. CDR3s include the opening cysteine and the closing phenylalanine or tryptophan. D genes are given only for firm matches. Not all rows give a size; the values are once, few, many and, for expanded clones, a class.

abundance: many; v_gene: TRBV20-1; d_gene: TRBD2; j_gene: TRBJ2-7; CDR3aa: CSATGLAHYEQYF; CDR3nt: TGCAGTGCTACGGGACTAGCGCACTACGAGCAGTACTTC
abundance: few; v_gene: TRBV7-2; d_gene: -; j_gene: TRBJ1-5; CDR3aa: CASSTLGQPQHF; CDR3nt: TGTGCCAGCAGCACCCTAGGTCAGCCCCAGCATTTT
abundance: -; v_gene: TRBV20-1; d_gene: -; j_gene: TRBJ2-7; CDR3aa: CSAKTETLSYEQYF; CDR3nt: TGCAGTGCCAAGACAGAGACCCTCTCCTACGAGCAGTACTTC
abundance: -; v_gene: TRBV6-6; d_gene: -; j_gene: TRBJ1-2; CDR3aa: CASSYPTAYGANPYTF; CDR3nt: TGTGCCAGCAGTTACCCGACAGCATATGGGGCCAATCCCTACACCTTC
abundance: -; v_gene: TRBV6-1; d_gene: -; j_gene: TRBJ2-7; CDR3aa: CASSEIGSGNEQYF; CDR3nt: TGTGCCAGCAGTGAAATAGGTTCGGGTAACGAGCAGTACTTC
abundance: -; v_gene: TRBV5-5; d_gene: TRBD1; j_gene: TRBJ2-7; CDR3aa: CASSFGTEGEQYF; CDR3nt: TGTGCCAGCAGCTTTGGGACAGAAGGCGAGCAGTACTTC
abundance: once; v_gene: TRBV6-6; d_gene: -; j_gene: TRBJ1-2; CDR3aa: CASSGLGAGDGYTF; CDR3nt: TGTGCCAGCAGTGGTCTTGGGGCTGGGGATGGCTACACCTTC
abundance: many; v_gene: TRBV4-1; d_gene: TRBD2; j_gene: TRBJ2-5; CDR3aa: CASSQDITSGRGETQYF; CDR3nt: TGCGCCAGCAGCCAAGATATAACTAGCGGGAGGGGAGAGACCCAGTACTTC
abundance: -; v_gene: TRBV11-2; d_gene: TRBD1; j_gene: TRBJ1-1; CDR3aa: CASSFNRGTEAFF; CDR3nt: TGTGCCAGCAGCTTTAACAGGGGAACTGAAGCTTTCTTT
abundance: -; v_gene: TRBV20-1; d_gene: -; j_gene: TRBJ1-1; CDR3aa: CSAWGRDGTEAFF; CDR3nt: TGCAGTGCTTGGGGACGGGACGGCACTGAAGCTTTCTTT
abundance: few; v_gene: TRBV7-9; d_gene: -; j_gene: TRBJ1-2; CDR3aa: CASSLVGSNYGYTF; CDR3nt: TGTGCCAGCAGCTTAGTAGGGTCTAACTATGGCTACACCTTC
abundance: few; v_gene: TRBV5-1; d_gene: -; j_gene: TRBJ2-1; CDR3aa: CASSLGQRSSYNEQFF; CDR3nt: TGCGCCAGCAGCTTGGGACAGCGGAGCTCCTACAATGAGCAGTTCTTC
abundance: few; v_gene: TRBV9; d_gene: TRBD1; j_gene: TRBJ2-7; CDR3aa: CASSVAPGQGYEQYF; CDR3nt: TGTGCCAGCAGCGTAGCCCCCGGACAGGGCTACGAGCAGTACTTC
abundance: -; v_gene: TRBV20-1; d_gene: TRBD2; j_gene: TRBJ2-3; CDR3aa: CSARGGTSADTQYF; CDR3nt: TGCAGTGCTAGGGGGGGGACTAGCGCTGATACGCAGTATTTT
abundance: -; v_gene: TRBV2; d_gene: -; j_gene: TRBJ2-1; CDR3aa: CASGRDYRNEQFF; CDR3nt: TGTGCCAGCGGTAGAGATTATCGAAATGAGCAGTTCTTC
abundance: -; v_gene: TRBV7-9; d_gene: TRBD2; j_gene: TRBJ2-3; CDR3aa: CASSSLIAEPGGDTQYF; CDR3nt: TGTGCCAGCAGCTCCCTGATAGCGGAGCCGGGAGGAGATACGCAGTATTTT
abundance: -; v_gene: TRBV27; d_gene: -; j_gene: TRBJ2-3; CDR3aa: CASKEGSGTDTQYF; CDR3nt: TGTGCCAGCAAAGAGGGATCGGGCACAGATACGCAGTATTTT
abundance: few; v_gene: TRBV6-2/TRBV6-3; d_gene: TRBD1; j_gene: TRBJ2-5; CDR3aa: CASSLQGVVYNEQYF; CDR3nt: TGTGCCAGCAGTCTGCAGGGGGTCGTCTACAATGAGCAGTACTTC
abundance: once; v_gene: TRBV11-2; d_gene: -; j_gene: TRBJ2-7; CDR3aa: CASSSSSVIHEQYF; CDR3nt: TGTGCCAGCAGCTCGTCCTCGGTAATCCACGAGCAGTACTTC
abundance: many; v_gene: TRBV20-1; d_gene: TRBD2; j_gene: TRBJ2-1; CDR3aa: CSASDPGGKANNEQFF; CDR3nt: TGCAGTGCTAGTGACCCGGGAGGGAAAGCAAACAATGAGCAGTTCTTC
abundance: -; v_gene: TRBV4-2; d_gene: -; j_gene: TRBJ2-1; CDR3aa: CASSSPPQETQFF; CDR3nt: TGTGCCAGCAGCTCTCCGCCGCAAGAGACCCAGTTCTTC
abundance: few; v_gene: TRBV29-1; d_gene: TRBD1; j_gene: TRBJ1-1; CDR3aa: CSVVTGGKTEAFF; CDR3nt: TGCAGCGTTGTGACAGGGGGGAAAACTGAAGCTTTCTTT
abundance: -; v_gene: TRBV29-1; d_gene: -; j_gene: TRBJ1-2; CDR3aa: CSVEDPDSNYGYTF; CDR3nt: TGCAGCGTTGAAGATCCGGACAGTAACTATGGCTACACCTTC
abundance: many; v_gene: TRBV5-1; d_gene: TRBD2; j_gene: TRBJ2-1; CDR3aa: CASSNSLAGSSNEQFF; CDR3nt: TGCGCCAGCAGCAACTCGCTAGCGGGTAGTTCGAATGAGCAGTTCTTC